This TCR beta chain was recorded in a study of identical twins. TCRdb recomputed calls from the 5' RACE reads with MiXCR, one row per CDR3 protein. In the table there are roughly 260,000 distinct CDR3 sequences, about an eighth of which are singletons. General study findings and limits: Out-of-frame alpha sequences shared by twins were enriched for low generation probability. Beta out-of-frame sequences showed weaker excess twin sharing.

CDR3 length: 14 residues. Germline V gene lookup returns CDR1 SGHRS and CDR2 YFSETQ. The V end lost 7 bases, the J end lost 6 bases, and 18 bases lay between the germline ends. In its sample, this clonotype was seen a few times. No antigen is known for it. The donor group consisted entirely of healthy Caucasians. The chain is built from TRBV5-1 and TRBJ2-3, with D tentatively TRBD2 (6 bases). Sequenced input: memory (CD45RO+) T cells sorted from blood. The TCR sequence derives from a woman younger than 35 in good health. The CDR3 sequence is CASRFSGSGDTQYF. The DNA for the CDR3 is TGCGCCAGCCGGTTTAGCGGCTCCGGGGATACGCAGTATTTT.